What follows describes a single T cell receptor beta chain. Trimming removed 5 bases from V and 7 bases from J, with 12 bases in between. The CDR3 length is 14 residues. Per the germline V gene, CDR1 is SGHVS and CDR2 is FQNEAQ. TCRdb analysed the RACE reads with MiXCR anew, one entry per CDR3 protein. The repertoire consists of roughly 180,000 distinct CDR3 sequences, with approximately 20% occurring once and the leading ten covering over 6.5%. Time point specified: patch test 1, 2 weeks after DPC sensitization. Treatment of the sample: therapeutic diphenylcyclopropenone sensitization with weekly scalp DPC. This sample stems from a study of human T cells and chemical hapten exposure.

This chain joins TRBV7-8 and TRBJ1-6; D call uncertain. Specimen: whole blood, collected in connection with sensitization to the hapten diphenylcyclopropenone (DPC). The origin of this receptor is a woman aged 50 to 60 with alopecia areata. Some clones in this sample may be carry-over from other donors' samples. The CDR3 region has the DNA TGTGCCAGCAGCCCCACTCGACTAAATTCACCCCTCCACTTT. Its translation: CASSPTRLNSPLHF. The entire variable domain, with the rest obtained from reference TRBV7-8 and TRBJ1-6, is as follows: GAGVSQSPRYKVAKRGQDVALRCDPISGHVSLFWYQQALGQGPEFLTYFQNEAQLDKSGLPSDRFFAERPEGSVSTLKIQRTQQEDSAVYLCASSPTRLNSPLHFGNGTRLTVT.